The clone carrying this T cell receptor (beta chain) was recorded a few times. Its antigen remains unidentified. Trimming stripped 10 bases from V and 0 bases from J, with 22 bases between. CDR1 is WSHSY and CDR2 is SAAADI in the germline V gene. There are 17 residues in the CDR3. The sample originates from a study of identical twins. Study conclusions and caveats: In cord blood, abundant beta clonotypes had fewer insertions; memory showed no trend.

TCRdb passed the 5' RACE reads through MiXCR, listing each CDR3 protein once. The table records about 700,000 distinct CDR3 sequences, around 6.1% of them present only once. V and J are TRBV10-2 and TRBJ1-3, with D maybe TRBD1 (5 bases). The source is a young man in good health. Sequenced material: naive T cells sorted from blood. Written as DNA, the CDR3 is TGCGCCAACCGAAAGCGACAGAAAAACTTCTCTGGAAACACCATATATTTT. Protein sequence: CANRKRQKNFSGNTIYF.